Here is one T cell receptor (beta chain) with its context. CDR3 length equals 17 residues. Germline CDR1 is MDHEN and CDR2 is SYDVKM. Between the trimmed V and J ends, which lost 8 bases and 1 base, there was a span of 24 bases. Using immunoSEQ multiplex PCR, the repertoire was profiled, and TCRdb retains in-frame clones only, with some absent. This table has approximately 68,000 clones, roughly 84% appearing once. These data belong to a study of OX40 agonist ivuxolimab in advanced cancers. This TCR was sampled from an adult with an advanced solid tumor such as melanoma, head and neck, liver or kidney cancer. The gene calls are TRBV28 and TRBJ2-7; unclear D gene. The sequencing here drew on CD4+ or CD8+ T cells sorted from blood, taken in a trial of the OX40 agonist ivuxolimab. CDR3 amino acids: CASSVILLPTFSYEQYF. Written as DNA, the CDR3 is TGTGCCAGCTCGGTAATTCTCCTTCCAACTTTTTCCTACGAGCAGTACTTC.